A selection of T cell receptor beta chains follows, all from one sample in a study of control samples from healthy donors and cancer patients. Sequenced by immunoSEQ multiplex PCR; TCRdb stores in-frame clones only, minus some. The data show around 150,000 clones, about nine tenths seen once. Specimen: blood. These receptors came from a man aged 25-45 years in good health. Each CDR3 is given with its conserved first and last residue. D genes are given only for firm matches. Size values are once, few and many counts, or a class for expanded clones, and some rows have none.

V	D	J	size	CDR3	DNA
TRBV11-1	-	TRBJ1-2	once	CASSFKTNYGYTF	TGTGCCAGCAGCTTCAAGACGAACTATGGCTACACCTTC
TRBV7-2	TRBD2	TRBJ2-2	-	CASSLGSGRTGELFF	TGTGCCAGCAGCCTGGGTAGCGGGAGAACCGGGGAGCTGTTTTTT
TRBV2	TRBD1	TRBJ1-6	-	CASSVTPKGANSPLHF	TGTGCCAGCAGTGTTACTCCTAAGGGGGCGAATTCACCCCTCCACTTT
TRBV2	TRBD1	TRBJ1-6	-	CASRGGGYNSPLHF	TGTGCCAGCAGAGGGGGCGGTTATAATTCACCCCTCCACTTT
TRBV7-2	-	TRBJ1-5	-	CASSERVNQPQHF	TGTGCCAGCAGTGAGAGGGTGAATCAGCCCCAGCATTTT
TRBV5-4	TRBD2	TRBJ2-5	-	CASSLGLAGGPLQETQYF	TGTGCCAGCAGCTTGGGCCTAGCGGGGGGCCCTCTGCAAGAGACCCAGTACTTC
TRBV29-1	-	TRBJ1-2	-	CSVDDSNYGYTF	TGCAGCGTTGACGACAGTAACTATGGCTACACCTTC
TRBV27	TRBD2	TRBJ2-1	few	CASSLGTSGGGEQFF	TGTGCCAGCAGTTTAGGGACTAGCGGGGGGGGTGAGCAGTTCTTC
TRBV18	-	TRBJ1-5	-	CASSPTGTDLPQHF	TGTGCCAGCTCACCAACGGGTACGGATTTGCCCCAGCATTTT
TRBV5-1	TRBD1	TRBJ2-7	-	CASSFDRAASPRRYEQYF	TGCGCCAGCAGCTTTGACAGGGCGGCTAGCCCCCGGAGGTACGAGCAGTACTTC
TRBV5-6	TRBD2	TRBJ2-7	-	CASSLAGGISYEQYF	TGTGCCAGCAGCCTAGCGGGGGGAATCTCCTACGAGCAGTACTTC
TRBV11-3	-	TRBJ2-7	-	CASSLAGTQSYEQYF	TGTGCCAGCAGCTTAGCCGGGACACAGTCCTACGAGCAGTACTTC
TRBV7-2	TRBD1	TRBJ2-7	-	CASSLGPGQGAREQYF	TGTGCCAGCAGCTTAGGACCGGGACAGGGGGCGCGCGAGCAGTACTTC
TRBV7-9	TRBD1	TRBJ2-7	-	CASGGTGGVYEQYF	TGTGCCAGCGGCGGGACAGGGGGCGTGTACGAGCAGTACTTC
TRBV9	TRBD2	TRBJ2-3	-	CASSPHSPSGRSDTQYF	TGTGCCAGCAGCCCTCACAGCCCCAGCGGGAGGTCAGATACGCAGTATTTT
TRBV3-1/TRBV3-2	TRBD2	TRBJ2-1	-	CASSQVGTSGGISYNEQFF	TGTGCCAGCAGCCAAGTCGGGACTAGCGGAGGAATCTCCTACAATGAGCAGTTCTTC
TRBV5-1	TRBD1	TRBJ1-1	-	CASSRAVITGGETFF	TGCGCCAGCAGCCGGGCCGTGATAACAGGGGGCGAAACTTTCTTT
TRBV12-3/TRBV12-4	-	TRBJ1-1	-	CASSLSGSGAFF	TGTGCCAGCAGTTTATCAGGTTCAGGAGCTTTCTTT
TRBV5-1	-	TRBJ1-1	-	CASSLSLHVSLNTEAFF	TGCGCCAGCAGCTTGTCGTTACACGTATCATTGAACACTGAAGCTTTCTTT
TRBV21-1	-	TRBJ1-5	once	CASSKGGGIQPQHF	TGTGCCAGCAGCAAAGGGGGGGGGATTCAGCCCCAGCATTTT
TRBV19	-	TRBJ1-2	once	CASTPTRGAAGGYTF	TGTGCCAGTACCCCAACCAGAGGGGCTGCGGGGGGCTACACCTTC
TRBV6-2/TRBV6-3	-	TRBJ1-2	-	CASSKSSGQLTNYGYTF	TGTGCCAGCAGCAAATCCTCCGGACAGCTCACTAACTATGGCTACACCTTC
TRBV9	TRBD1	TRBJ1-1	-	CASSPRTGGLAEAFF	TGTGCCAGCAGCCCCCGGACAGGGGGCTTGGCTGAAGCTTTCTTT
TRBV19	TRBD1	TRBJ2-5	-	CASSMGQGFWETQYF	TGTGCCAGTAGTATGGGACAGGGGTTCTGGGAGACCCAGTACTTC
TRBV18	TRBD2	TRBJ2-5	-	CASSFSGSWQETQYF	TGTGCCAGCTCATTTAGCGGGAGTTGGCAAGAGACCCAGTACTTC
TRBV12-3/TRBV12-4	-	TRBJ2-5	-	CASSLRYQETQYF	TGTGCCAGCAGTTTGCGGTACCAAGAGACCCAGTACTTC
TRBV6-6	-	TRBJ1-4	-	CASSLPTTEKLFF	TGTGCCAGCAGTCTTCCTACAACAGAAAAACTGTTTTTT
TRBV7-9	-	TRBJ1-3	few	CASSLELFVGEAGNTIYF	TGTGCCAGCAGCTTAGAGTTGTTCGTAGGGGAGGCTGGAAACACCATATATTTT
TRBV2	-	TRBJ2-3	-	CASSEVGLQMSSDTQYF	TGTGCCAGCAGTGAAGTTGGCCTACAAATGAGTAGTGATACGCAGTATTTT
TRBV28	-	TRBJ2-5	-	CASTTGEETQYF	TGTGCCAGCACCACGGGGGAAGAGACCCAGTACTTC
TRBV28	-	TRBJ2-7	-	CASSFWTTYEQYF	TGTGCCAGCAGTTTTTGGACAACTTACGAGCAGTACTTC
TRBV4-2	TRBD2	TRBJ2-1	-	CASSQKLAGGRVNEQFF	TGTGCCAGCAGCCAAAAACTAGCGGGGGGGCGTGTAAATGAGCAGTTCTTC
TRBV25-1	TRBD1	TRBJ1-2	-	CASSEQQGYSGYTF	TGTGCCAGCAGTGAACAACAGGGGTACTCTGGCTACACCTTC
TRBV6-6	-	TRBJ2-2	-	CASSYSGPELFF	TGTGCCAGCAGTTACTCAGGTCCGGAGCTGTTTTTT
TRBV19	TRBD1	TRBJ2-7	-	CASSSTGGRPEQYF	TGTGCCAGTAGTTCTACAGGGGGGCGTCCGGAGCAGTACTTC
TRBV7-2	-	TRBJ1-2	-	CASSRPGEGGYTF	TGTGCCAGCAGCCGACCGGGGGAGGGTGGCTACACCTTC
TRBV9	TRBD2	TRBJ2-7	-	CASSQWYSGMSEQYF	TGTGCCAGCAGCCAATGGTACAGCGGGATGTCCGAGCAGTACTTC
TRBV29-1	TRBD2	TRBJ2-5	few	CSVGGGGQETQYF	TGCAGCGTTGGAGGCGGGGGGCAAGAGACCCAGTACTTC
TRBV10-3	TRBD1	TRBJ2-5	-	CAIGNGTVKTQYF	TGTGCCATCGGAAACGGGACAGTCAAGACCCAGTACTTC
TRBV18	TRBD1	TRBJ2-5	-	CASSPFRTGVQETQYF	TGTGCCAGCTCACCGTTCCGGACAGGGGTCCAAGAGACCCAGTACTTC
TRBV20-1	TRBD2	TRBJ2-3	-	CSASMILTSGFTDTQYF	TGCAGTGCTAGTATGATCCTCACTAGCGGGTTCACAGATACGCAGTATTTT
TRBV15	-	TRBJ2-5	-	CATSRDGNRAETQYF	TGTGCCACCAGCAGAGATGGGAACAGGGCGGAGACCCAGTACTTC
TRBV15	-	TRBJ1-4	-	CATSRTGGSEKLFF	TGTGCCACCAGCCGCACTGGGGGTAGTGAAAAACTGTTTTTT
TRBV27	TRBD1	TRBJ1-1	few	CASSSHSSGGGTEAFF	TGTGCCAGCAGTTCACACAGCTCAGGGGGAGGCACTGAAGCTTTCTTT
TRBV6-4	-	TRBJ2-6	-	CASSRGAGANVLTF	TGTGCCAGCAGTCGGGGAGCTGGGGCCAACGTCCTGACTTTC
TRBV12-3/TRBV12-4	-	TRBJ2-7	-	CASGDEESYEQYF	TGTGCCAGCGGGGACGAGGAGTCCTACGAGCAGTACTTC
TRBV11-3	-	TRBJ2-5	-	CASSWASGQETQYF	TGTGCCAGCAGCTGGGCGAGCGGCCAAGAGACCCAGTACTTC
TRBV27	TRBD1	TRBJ2-7	-	CASSAGQGSEQYF	TGTGCCAGCAGTGCGGGACAGGGCAGCGAGCAGTACTTC
TRBV5-1	-	TRBJ2-3	few	CASSLRENTDTQYF	TGCGCCAGCAGCTTGCGGGAGAACACAGATACGCAGTATTTT